The entry that follows covers one T cell receptor (beta chain) sequence. Its antigen is still unknown. Measured with immunoSEQ multiplex PCR; TCRdb has only the in-frame clones, and not every one. The table records about 320,000 clones, about 93% of them present only once. This sample was taken from a study of brain T cells in children with intractable seizures. Time point defined: blood from clinic visit 5 months post-surgery; TSC patient then seizure free. Surgery cases with the highest brain T cell transcript signatures were chosen for sequencing. Before surgery, patients took at least one anti-epileptic drug. Study-wide results and caveats: Clones missing pre-surgery may reflect undersampling of that blood sample.

Sequenced material: peripheral blood, taken 4 to 5 months after surgery. This receptor was taken from a boy in the first two years of life with tuberous sclerosis and intractable seizures.

CDR3 sequence: CAWSVTGEDEQYF. Written as DNA, the CDR3 is TGTGCCTGGAGTGTAACAGGGGAGGACGAGCAGTACTTC. The V call is TRBV30, the J call TRBJ2-7; D perhaps matches TRBD1 (7 bases). The CDR3 runs to 13 residues. V was cut by 0 bases and J by 5 bases, with 11 bases left in between. The germline CDR1 and CDR2 sequences are GTSNPN and SVGIG (reference sequence).